The 32 T cell receptor beta chains below all came from one sample that was sequenced in a study of cytomegalovirus exposure and HLA in healthy donors. Vbeta (60) and Jbeta (13) primers were used in the PCR. Data came from immunoSEQ multiplex PCR; TCRdb stores just in-frame clones and leaves some out. The sample consists of some 180,000 clones, roughly 80% of them appearing once. The sample comprised PBMCs. These receptors all come from a male donor in good health and CMV-seronegative.

This chain joins TRBV6-5 and TRBJ1-2, with D possibly TRBD1 on 6 matching bases. Germline loops: CDR1 MNHEY, CDR2 SVGAGI. Between the trimmed V and J ends, which lost 3 bases and 5 bases, there was a span of 10 bases. The CDR3 is 13 residues long. The chain's CDR3 is CASSYDRIYGYTF. The CDR3 DNA is TGTGCCAGCAGTTATGACAGGATATATGGCTACACCTTC.

This chain connects TRBV6-4 to TRBJ1-2, with 9 bases that match TRBD1. Trimming took 3 bases from V and 8 from J; bases not matched to a gene: 4. Germline CDR1 reads MRHNA; CDR2 reads SNTAGT. CDR3 length: 13 amino acids. CDR3 amino acids: CASSEGQGDGYTF. DNA for the CDR3: TGTGCCAGCAGTGAGGGACAGGGCGACGGCTACACCTTC.

DNA of the CDR3: TGCGCCAGCGGAAGGGGAGGAGCATACAATGAGCAGTTCTTC. Translated, it gives CASGRGGAYNEQFF. The chain joins TRBV10-2 to TRBJ2-1; D may be TRBD2 (6 bases). V was clipped by 8 bases and J by 4 bases, with 15 bases between them. The CDR3 extends over 14 amino acids. The germline gives CDR1 WSHSY, CDR2 SAAADI.

The genes are TRBV10-3 and TRBJ2-6; 7 nucleotides agree with TRBD1. V shed 7 bases and J 0 bases; nucleotides not matched to a gene: 6. The CDR3 totals 16 residues. Germline assignment: CDR1 ENHRY and CDR2 SYGVKD. The CDR3 DNA reads as TGTGCCATCAACGCTGACAGGGACTCTGGGGCCAACGTCCTGACTTTC. Its protein product is CAINADRDSGANVLTF.

This clone was found a few times. The V call is TRBV6-5, the J call TRBJ1-6; possible D gene TRBD1, 6 bases. V was trimmed by 4 bases and J by 9 bases, leaving 16 bases between them. The CDR3 sequence is 15 residues long. The germline gives CDR1 MNHEY, CDR2 SVGAGI. The CDR3 spells CASSFSKGVGSPLHF. The CDR3 coding sequence is TGTGCCAGCAGTTTCTCGAAGGGGGTAGGTTCACCCCTCCACTTT.

V usage is TRBV9 and J usage is TRBJ2-3; TRBD1 agrees at 7 bases. Germline V lookup: CDR1 SGDLS, CDR2 YYNGEE. The V gene end was trimmed by 5 bases and the J gene end by 7 bases; junction bases not matched to a gene: 13. This CDR3 comprises 15 residues. CDR3 DNA sequence: TGTGCCAGCAGAGCCGGGGACAGCCCCAGTTATACGCAGTATTTT. Amino acid sequence: CASRAGDSPSYTQYF.

This clone has only one observation. CDR3 DNA: TGTGCCAGCAGCAAACTCCGGGACAGGGGGACCTATGGCTACACCTTC. This sequence encodes CASSKLRDRGTYGYTF. The V gene is TRBV25-1, the J gene TRBJ1-2; TRBD1 agrees at 11 bases. Germline CDR1 reads MGHDK; CDR2 reads SYGVNS. Losses at the gene ends were 6 bases for V and 4 bases for J; bases not matched to a gene: 10. This CDR3 spans 16 amino acids.

The chain combines TRBV6-1 with TRBJ2-3, with 8 bases that match TRBD1. The V gene's germline CDR1 is MNHNS and CDR2 SASEGT. V was clipped by 8 bases and J by 5 bases; unmatched bases: 6. The CDR3 totals 13 residues. The chain's CDR3 is CASRDRWVDTQYF. The CDR3 DNA is TGTGCCAGCCGGGACAGGTGGGTAGATACGCAGTATTTT.

This sequence joins TRBV4-1 and TRBJ1-6; perhaps TRBD1 as D (5 bases). Germline V gene sequence: CDR1 MGHRA, CDR2 YSYEKL. This CDR3 region has 17 residues. The ends were cut back, 6 bases at V and 6 bases at J, with 21 bases in the middle. CDR3 protein: CASSPLDRGSSNSPLHF. The CDR3 DNA sequence: TGCGCCAGCAGTCCCCTTGATCGGGGGAGCTCTAATTCACCCCTCCACTTT.

The chain is built from TRBV7-8 and TRBJ1-5, with TRBD1 matching over 7 bases. After removal of 5 bases from V and 7 bases from J, the junction contained 5 bases not matched to a gene. The CDR3 is made up of 13 amino acids. CDR1 SGHVS and CDR2 FQNEAQ come from the germline V gene. Here the CDR3 reads CASSVQGYQPQHF. In DNA form, the CDR3 reads TGTGCCAGCAGCGTACAGGGGTACCAGCCCCAGCATTTT.

This chain connects TRBV6-1 to TRBJ1-3; tentative D call: TRBD1 (6 bases). Trimming left V 5 bases short and J 0 bases short, with 8 bases between. The CDR3 is made up of 14 amino acids. Germline CDR1 is MNHNS and CDR2 is SASEGT. The CDR3 nucleotides are TGTGCCAGCAGTACAGGGAGCTCTGGAAACACCATATATTTT. It encodes CASSTGSSGNTIYF.

In this sample, this clone turned up a few times. The rearrangement joins TRBV30 to TRBJ1-5; 7 bases agree with TRBD1. CDR3 length: 14 amino acids. J was trimmed by 4 bases and V by 3 bases; bases with no gene match: 6. Germline values: CDR1 GTSNPN, CDR2 SVGIG (reference sequence). CDR3 coding DNA: TGTGCCTGGAGCGCGGGACAGACTAATCAGCCCCAGCATTTT. Translating gives CAWSAGQTNQPQHF. The full variable domain, its missing parts supplied by reference TRBV30 and TRBJ1-5, is SQTIHQWPATLVQPVGSPLSLECTVEGTSNPNLYWYRQAAGRGLQLLFYSVGIGQISSEVPQNLSASRPQDRQFILSSKKLLLSDSGFYLCAWSAGQTNQPQHFGDGTRLSIL.

The chain joins TRBV27 to TRBJ1-4; possible D gene TRBD1, 6 bases. The germline V gene has CDR1 MNHEY and CDR2 SMNVEV (reference sequence). Trimming removed 6 bases from V and 5 bases from J, with 13 bases in between. The CDR3 has 14 amino acids. CDR3 protein: CASRPLTGNEKLFF. CDR3 DNA: TGTGCCAGCAGACCCCTCACAGGGAATGAAAAACTGTTTTTT.

The V and J genes are TRBV10-3 and TRBJ1-5, with TRBD1 matching over 7 bases. This CDR3 is 14 amino acids long. Unmatched junction bases numbered 4, after V lost 5 bases and J lost 3 bases. Germline assignment: CDR1 ENHRY and CDR2 SYGVKD. CDR3 in DNA: TGTGCCATCAGTTCGGGACAGATCAATCAGCCCCAGCATTTT. Translation gives CAISSGQINQPQHF.

This clone was counted only a few times. V gene TRBV2 combines with J gene TRBJ1-4; 7 bases map to TRBD1. CDR1 is SNHLY, CDR2 FYNNEI, per germline. The CDR3 has 15 amino acids. Trimming took 6 bases from V and 4 from J; bases not matched to a gene: 8. CDR3 sequence (DNA): TGTGCCAGCAGCAAAATGACAGGGTATAATGAAAAACTGTTTTTT. Translating gives CASSKMTGYNEKLFF.

The rearrangement links TRBV6-5 to TRBJ2-2, with D tentatively TRBD1 (5 bases). In germline, CDR1 is MNHEY, CDR2 SVGAGI. The CDR3 length is 15 residues. Deletions cut 0 bases from V and 4 bases from J, with 9 bases between. CDR3 DNA: TGTGCCAGCAGTTACTCGGCCAGGGCCACCGGGGAGCTGTTTTTT. As protein: CASSYSARATGELFF.

The rearrangement uses TRBV29-1 and TRBJ1-1; D remains ambiguous. Deletions cut 7 bases from V and 0 bases from J, with 12 bases between. The CDR3 runs to 13 residues. Germline loops: CDR1 SQVTM, CDR2 ANQGSEA. CDR3: CSAAGILNTEAFF. The CDR3 DNA follows: TGCAGCGCCGCCGGGATCCTGAACACTGAAGCTTTCTTT.

CDR3: CASREAGGTYEQYF. The CDR3 coding sequence is TGCGCCAGCAGGGAAGCGGGGGGGACCTACGAGCAGTACTTC. V usage is TRBV5-1 and J usage is TRBJ2-7, with 10 bases matching TRBD2. The trim removed 5 bases at V and 2 bases at J, leaving 4 bases unmatched. The CDR3 is 14 amino acids. The germline gives CDR1 SGHRS, CDR2 YFSETQ.

The chain carries TRBV25-1 and TRBJ2-5, with a possible D match to TRBD1 (5 bases). The CDR3 is 14 residues long. Per germline, CDR1 MGHDK and CDR2 SYGVNS. V dropped 3 bases and J dropped 5 bases, with 13 bases sitting between them. CDR3 sequence (DNA): TGTGCCAGCAGTGAGTCCAGGGCCGACGAGACCCAGTACTTC. It codes for CASSESRADETQYF. The complete variable domain, with remaining parts taken from reference TRBV25-1 and TRBJ2-5, reads EADIYQTPRYLVIGTGKKITLECSQTMGHDKMYWYQQDPGMELHLIHYSYGVNSTEKGDLSSESTVSRIRTEHFPLTLESARPSHTSQYLCASSESRADETQYFGPGTRLLVL.

The chain has TRBV11-1 and TRBJ1-2; 11 bases map to TRBD1. The germline gives CDR1 SGHAT, CDR2 FQDESV (reference sequence). Trimming cost V 5 bases and J 6 bases; bases outside gene matches: 5. CDR3 length: 14 amino acids. The CDR3 region is CASSKDRGPHGYTF. The CDR3 region has the DNA TGTGCCAGCAGCAAGGACAGGGGGCCTCATGGCTACACCTTC.

The CDR3 is CASTREGRLPSYNSPLHF. The DNA of the CDR3 is TGTGCCAGCACCCGTGAGGGTCGGCTTCCGTCATATAATTCACCCCTCCACTTT. The chain combines TRBV5-6 with TRBJ1-6; no firm D call. The CDR3 length is 18 residues. Trimming took off 6 bases at V and 4 bases at J, with 23 bases between the two ends. Germline CDR1 SGHDT, CDR2 YYEEEE.

This clone was picked up a small number of times. The chain recombines TRBV4-3 with TRBJ1-2, with 7 bases aligning to TRBD1. The CDR3 contains 14 residues. Losses at the gene ends were 3 bases for V and 2 bases for J; bases not matched to a gene: 3. Per germline, CDR1 LGHNA and CDR2 YSLEER. CDR3 in DNA: TGCGCCAGCAGCCACGCGACAGGGAACTATGGCTACACCTTC. Its translation: CASSHATGNYGYTF.

The chain carries TRBV29-1 and TRBJ2-3; 12 positions agree with TRBD2. The germline gives CDR1 SQVTM, CDR2 ANQGSEA. The CDR3 has 13 residues. The trim removed 6 bases at V and 6 bases at J, leaving 4 bases unmatched. The CDR3 nucleotides read TGCAGCGTCCTAGCGGGGGGGCCTGATACGCAGTATTTT. Translated: CSVLAGGPDTQYF.

J is TRBJ2-1 and V is TRBV9; 10 positions agree with TRBD1. Looked up from germline, CDR1 is SGDLS and CDR2 is YYNGEE. The V segment lost 3 bases and the J segment 5 bases; nucleotides outside the gene matches: 2. CDR3 length equals 14 residues. The CDR3 coding sequence is TGTGCCAGCAGCGCCGGGACAGGGGACAATGAGCAGTTCTTC. Amino acids: CASSAGTGDNEQFF.

The V gene is TRBV6-1, the J gene TRBJ1-2; D is perhaps TRBD1 (6 bases). V shed 3 bases and J shed 4 bases, with 12 bases lying between them. CDR3 length equals 14 residues. Germline CDR1 and CDR2: MNHNS and SASEGT. DNA for the CDR3: TGTGCCAGCAGTGACCGACAGGATTTCTATGGCTACACCTTC. Protein sequence: CASSDRQDFYGYTF.

The CDR3 protein is CASSLRGPYEQYF. The CDR3 DNA reads TGTGCCAGCAGCTTAAGGGGCCCCTACGAGCAGTACTTC. J is TRBJ2-7 and V is TRBV7-8, with a weak D call TRBD1 (5 bases). The V gene's germline CDR1 is SGHVS and CDR2 FQNEAQ. V was cut by 2 bases and J by 2 bases, with 7 bases left in between. CDR3 length equals 13 residues.

The table lists this clone with a count of one. The chain uses TRBV7-2 and TRBJ1-1; D gene ambiguous. Germline V gene data show CDR1 as SGHTA and CDR2 as FQGNSA. The length of the CDR3 is 14 residues. V gave up 6 bases and J gave up 2 bases, with 13 bases separating them. The CDR3 reads CASRSAATNTEAFF. In DNA, the CDR3 is TGTGCCAGCAGGTCTGCAGCGACCAACACTGAAGCTTTCTTT.

This clone was detected once. This rearrangement joins TRBV7-2 to TRBJ2-6, with 9 positions matching TRBD1. The CDR3 sequence is 19 residues long. The V segment lost 5 bases and the J segment 0 bases; nucleotides outside the gene matches: 11. CDR1 and CDR2 (germline): SGHTA, FQGNSA. CDR3 coding DNA: TGTGCCAGCAGCGCCAACAGGGGGCAGTTCGTCTCTGGGGCCAACGTCCTGACTTTC. Residues: CASSANRGQFVSGANVLTF.

Details on this clone: The DNA is left out, because the CDR3 cannot be placed on it with certainty; the CDR3 is given as TCRdb lists it. This chain uses TRBV29-1 with TRBJ1-2; the tabulated D call, TRBD1, remains unverified against the DNA. The CDR3 sequence runs 15 residues, both termini included. The V gene's germline CDR1 is SQVTM and CDR2 ANQGSEA. The CDR3 sequence: CSASPQGRSNYGCTF.

CDR3 nucleotide sequence: TGTGCCTGGAGTGTTCAGGCCCTTTCTAATGAAAAACTGTTTTTT. Residues: CAWSVQALSNEKLFF. The chain couples TRBV30 to TRBJ1-4; D not resolved. V was shortened by 0 bases and J by 3 bases, with 11 bases between the two germline ends. The CDR3 has 15 amino acids. Germline V gives CDR1 GTSNPN, CDR2 SVGIG (reference sequence).

This chain connects TRBV15 to TRBJ2-5; 9 nucleotides agree with TRBD1. Germline-derived CDR1 and CDR2 are LNHNV and YYDKDF (reference sequence). Trimming removed 3 bases from V and 5 bases from J; junction bases left unmatched: 7. This CDR3 is 15 amino acids long. This CDR3 is CATSSFRQGDETQYF. The CDR3 coding sequence is TGTGCCACCAGCAGTTTTAGACAGGGGGATGAGACCCAGTACTTC.

Here the CDR3 reads CASQRATNEKLFF. CDR3 DNA: TGTGCCAGCCAACGGGCAACTAATGAAAAACTGTTTTTT. The chain couples TRBV7-2 to TRBJ1-4, with D unresolved. The CDR3 is 13 amino acids. Germline V gene sequence: CDR1 SGHTA, CDR2 FQGNSA. V was cut by 8 bases and J by 0 bases, with 7 bases left in between.